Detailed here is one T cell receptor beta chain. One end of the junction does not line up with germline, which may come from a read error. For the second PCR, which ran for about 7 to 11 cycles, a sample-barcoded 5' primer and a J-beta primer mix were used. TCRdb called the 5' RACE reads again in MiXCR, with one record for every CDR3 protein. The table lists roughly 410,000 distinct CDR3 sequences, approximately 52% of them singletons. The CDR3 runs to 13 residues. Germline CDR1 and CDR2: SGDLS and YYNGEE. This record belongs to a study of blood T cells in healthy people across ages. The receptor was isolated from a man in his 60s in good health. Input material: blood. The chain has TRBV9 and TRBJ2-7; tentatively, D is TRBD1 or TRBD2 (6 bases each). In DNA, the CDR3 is TGCGCCAGCAGCGTAGGAGGGGGGACCGAGCAGTACTTC. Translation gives CASSVGGGTEQYF.